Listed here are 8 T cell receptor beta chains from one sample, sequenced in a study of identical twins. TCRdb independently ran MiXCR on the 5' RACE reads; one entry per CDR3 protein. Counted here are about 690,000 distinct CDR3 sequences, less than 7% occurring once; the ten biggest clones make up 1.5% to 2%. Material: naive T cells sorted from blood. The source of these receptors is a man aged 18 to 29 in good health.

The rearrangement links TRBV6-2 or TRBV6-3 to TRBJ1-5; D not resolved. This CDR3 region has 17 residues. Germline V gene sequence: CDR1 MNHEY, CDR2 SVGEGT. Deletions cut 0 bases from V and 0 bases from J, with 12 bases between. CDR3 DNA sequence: TGTGCCAGCAGTTACTCGACAATTTTTTATAGCAATCAGCCCCAGCATTTT. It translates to CASSYSTIFYSNQPQHF.

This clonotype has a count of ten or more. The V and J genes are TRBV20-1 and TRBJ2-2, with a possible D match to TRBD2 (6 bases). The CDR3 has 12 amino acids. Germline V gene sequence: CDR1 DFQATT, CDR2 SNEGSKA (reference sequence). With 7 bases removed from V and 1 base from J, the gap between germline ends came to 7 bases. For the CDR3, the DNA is TGCAGTGGGCGGGAGAACACCGGGGAGCTGTTTTTT. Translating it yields CSGRENTGELFF.

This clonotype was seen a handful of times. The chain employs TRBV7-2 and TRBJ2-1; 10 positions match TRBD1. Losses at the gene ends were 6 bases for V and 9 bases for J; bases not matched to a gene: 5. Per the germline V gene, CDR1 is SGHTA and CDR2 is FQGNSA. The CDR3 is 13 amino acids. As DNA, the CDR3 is TGTGCCAGCAGGGGACAGGGGAAGGGTGAGCAGTTCTTC. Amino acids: CASRGQGKGEQFF.

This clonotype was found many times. CDR3 protein: CASSPWTGVYEQYF. CDR3 sequence (DNA): TGCGCCAGCAGCCCCTGGACAGGCGTCTACGAGCAGTACTTC. The chain couples TRBV5-1 to TRBJ2-7, with TRBD1 matching over 7 bases. CDR1 and CDR2 from the germline V gene are SGHRS and YFSETQ. The junction had 7 bases not matched to a gene; V was cut back by 4 bases and J by 3 bases. The CDR3 is 14 amino acids. The whole variable domain, remainder taken from reference TRBV5-1 and TRBJ2-7, is KAGVTQTPRYLIKTRGQQVTLSCSPISGHRSVSWYQQTPGQGLQFLFEYFSETQRNKGNFPGRFSGRQFSNSRSEMNVSTLELGDSALYLCASSPWTGVYEQYFGPGTRLTVT.

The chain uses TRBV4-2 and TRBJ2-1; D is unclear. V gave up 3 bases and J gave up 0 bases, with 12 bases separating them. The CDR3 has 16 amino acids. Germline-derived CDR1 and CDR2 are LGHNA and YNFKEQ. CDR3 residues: CASSHTARSSYNEQFF. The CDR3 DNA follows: TGTGCCAGCAGCCATACCGCCAGGAGCTCCTACAATGAGCAGTTCTTC.

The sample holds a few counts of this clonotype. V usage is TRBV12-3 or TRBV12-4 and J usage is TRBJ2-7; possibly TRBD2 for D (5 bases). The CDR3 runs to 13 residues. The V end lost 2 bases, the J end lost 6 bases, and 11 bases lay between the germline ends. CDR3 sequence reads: CASSLPPSREQYF. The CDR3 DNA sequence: TGTGCCAGCAGTTTACCTCCTAGCCGCGAGCAGTACTTC.

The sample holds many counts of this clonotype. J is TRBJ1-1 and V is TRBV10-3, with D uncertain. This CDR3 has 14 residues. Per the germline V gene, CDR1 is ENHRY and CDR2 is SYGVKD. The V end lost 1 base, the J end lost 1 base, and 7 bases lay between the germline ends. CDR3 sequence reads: CAISELGGNTEAFF. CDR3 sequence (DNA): TGTGCCATCAGTGAGTTGGGTGGGAACACTGAAGCTTTCTTT.

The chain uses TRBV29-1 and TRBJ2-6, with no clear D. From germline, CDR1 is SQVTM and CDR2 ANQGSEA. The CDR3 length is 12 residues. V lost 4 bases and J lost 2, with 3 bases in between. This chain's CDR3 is CSVGPGANVLTF. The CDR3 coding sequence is TGCAGCGTTGGACCTGGGGCCAACGTCCTGACTTTC.